This entry concerns a single TCR beta chain. The CDR3 sequence is 14 residues long. The junction had 11 bases not matched to a gene; V was cut back by 7 bases and J by 6 bases. Germline CDR1 reads SGHAT; CDR2 reads FQDESV (reference sequence). These data belong to a study of T-cell memory formation after mild COVID-19. TCRdb itself ran the 5' RACE reads through MiXCR, one entry per CDR3 protein. The sample records 450,000 to 700,000 distinct CDR3 sequences, more than 15% being singletons. The chain combines TRBV11-1 with TRBJ1-1; 7 nucleotides line up with TRBD1. The origin of this receptor is an adult woman who had mild COVID-19 (a few samples of this study predate the infection). Cell type and time point are not known. Sample: PBMCs or a T cell subset sorted from them (not recorded which). The CDR3 loop reads CASTPDRVRAEAFF. The CDR3 DNA reads as TGTGCCAGCACGCCAGACAGGGTGAGGGCTGAAGCTTTCTTT.